The rows below give T cell receptor beta chains drawn from one sample of a study of blood T cell repertoires in COVID-19. Here immunoSEQ multiplex PCR was the method, and the copy in TCRdb shows in-frame clones only, minus some. Of about 330,000 clones detected, approximately 87% appear once; the ten largest clones hold 4%. Input material: peripheral blood. All receptors come from a woman in her fifties or sixties with active or convalescent COVID-19. The CDR3 runs from the conserved cysteine through the conserved F or W. Size values are once, few and many counts, or a class for expanded clones, and some rows have none.

V: TRBV20-1
J: TRBJ2-3
size: -
CDR3: CSASPTSGSTDTQYF

V: TRBV6-2/TRBV6-3
J: TRBJ2-3
size: -
CDR3: CASRPTSGTDTQYF

V: TRBV6-5
J: TRBJ1-1
size: -
CDR3: CASRQTGNTEAFF

V: TRBV5-4
J: TRBJ2-3
size: -
CDR3: CASSLGTGITDTQYF

V: TRBV7-2
J: TRBJ1-6
size: -
CDR3: CASSVAGSFNSPLHF

V: TRBV4-1
J: TRBJ2-7
size: few
CDR3: CASSQVPAHQGGSGGPLEQYF

V: TRBV4-3
J: TRBJ2-7
size: -
CDR3: CASSQGPGGTYEQYF

V: TRBV6-2/TRBV6-3
J: TRBJ1-4
size: -
CDR3: CASSYSRQGTNEKLFF

V: TRBV6-2/TRBV6-3
J: TRBJ1-2
size: -
CDR3: CASSLRTGRGGYTF

V: TRBV29-1
J: TRBJ2-2
size: -
CDR3: CSVGQGVVSGELFF